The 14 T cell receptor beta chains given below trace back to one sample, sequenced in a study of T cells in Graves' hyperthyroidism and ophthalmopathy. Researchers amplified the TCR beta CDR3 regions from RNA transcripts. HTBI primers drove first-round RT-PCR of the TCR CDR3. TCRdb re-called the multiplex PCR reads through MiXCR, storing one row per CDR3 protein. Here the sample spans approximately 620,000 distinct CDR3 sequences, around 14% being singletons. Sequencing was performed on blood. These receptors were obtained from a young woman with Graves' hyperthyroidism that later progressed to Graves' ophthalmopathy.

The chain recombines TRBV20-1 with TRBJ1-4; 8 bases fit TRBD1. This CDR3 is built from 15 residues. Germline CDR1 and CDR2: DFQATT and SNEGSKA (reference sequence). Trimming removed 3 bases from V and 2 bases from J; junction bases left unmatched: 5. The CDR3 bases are TGCAGTGCTAGTCCCCAGGGGGCTACTAATGAAAAACTGTTTTTT. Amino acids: CSASPQGATNEKLFF.

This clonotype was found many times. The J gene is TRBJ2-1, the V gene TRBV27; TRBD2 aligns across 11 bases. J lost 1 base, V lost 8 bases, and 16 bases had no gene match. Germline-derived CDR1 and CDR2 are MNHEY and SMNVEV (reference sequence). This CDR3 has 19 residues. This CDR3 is CASYGPNSGRAGSYNEQFF. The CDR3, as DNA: TGTGCCAGCTATGGTCCCAATAGCGGGAGGGCCGGTTCCTACAATGAGCAGTTCTTC.

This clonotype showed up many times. CDR3 in DNA: TGTGCCAGCAGCCACGGGACAGGGCAATACTATGGCTACACCTTC. Its translation is CASSHGTGQYYGYTF. The gene calls are TRBV7-8 and TRBJ1-2; 9 nucleotides align to TRBD1. This CDR3 is 15 amino acids long. The ends lost 5 bases at V and 3 bases at J; junction bases unmatched: 7. Germline assignment: CDR1 SGHVS and CDR2 FQNEAQ.

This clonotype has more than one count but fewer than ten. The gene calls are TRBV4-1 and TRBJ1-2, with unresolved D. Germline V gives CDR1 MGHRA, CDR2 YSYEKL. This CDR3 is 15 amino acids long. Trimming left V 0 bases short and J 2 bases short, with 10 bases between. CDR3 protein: CASSQDQGENYGYTF. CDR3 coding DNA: TGCGCCAGCAGCCAAGATCAAGGCGAGAACTATGGCTACACCTTC.

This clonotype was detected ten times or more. CDR3 amino acids: CASSLEGGFFSNQPQHF. CDR3 sequence (DNA): TGTGCCAGCAGCTTAGAAGGAGGGTTTTTTAGCAATCAGCCCCAGCATTTT. This chain joins TRBV11-3 and TRBJ1-5, with D uncertain. CDR3 length: 17 amino acids. V gave up 0 bases and J gave up 0 bases, with 12 bases separating them. Germline CDR1 and CDR2: SGHNT and YENEEA.

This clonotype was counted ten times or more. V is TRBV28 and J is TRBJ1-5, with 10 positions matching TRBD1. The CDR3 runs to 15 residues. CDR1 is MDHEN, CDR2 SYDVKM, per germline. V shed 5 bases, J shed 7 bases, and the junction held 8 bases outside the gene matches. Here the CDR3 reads CASSPPGQGWQPQHF. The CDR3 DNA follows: TGTGCCAGCAGTCCACCGGGACAGGGGTGGCAGCCCCAGCATTTT.

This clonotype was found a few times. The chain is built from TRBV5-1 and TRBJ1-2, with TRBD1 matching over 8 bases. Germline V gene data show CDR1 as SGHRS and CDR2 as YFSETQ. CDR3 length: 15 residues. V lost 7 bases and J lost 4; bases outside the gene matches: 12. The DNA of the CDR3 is TGCGCCAGCTCTTCCGGACAGGGATCATTCTATGGCTACACCTTC. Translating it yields CASSSGQGSFYGYTF.

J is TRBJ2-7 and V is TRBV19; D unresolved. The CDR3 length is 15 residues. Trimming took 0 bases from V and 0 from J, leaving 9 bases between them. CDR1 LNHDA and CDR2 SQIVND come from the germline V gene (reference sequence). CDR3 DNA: TGTGCCAGTAGTATAGATGATGGCGCCTCCTACGAGCAGTACTTC. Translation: CASSIDDGASYEQYF. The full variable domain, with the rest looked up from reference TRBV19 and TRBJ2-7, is DGGITQSPKYLFRKEGQNVTLSCEQNLNHDAMYWYRQDPGQGLRLIYYSQIVNDFQKGDIAEGYSVSREKKESFPLTVTSAQKNPTAFYLCASSIDDGASYEQYFGPGTRLTVT.

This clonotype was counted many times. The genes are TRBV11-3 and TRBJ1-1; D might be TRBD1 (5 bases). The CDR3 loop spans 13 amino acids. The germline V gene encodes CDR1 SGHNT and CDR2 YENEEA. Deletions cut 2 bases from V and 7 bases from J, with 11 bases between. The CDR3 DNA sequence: TGTGCCAGCAGCTTACGTGGGGCTAATGAAGCTTTCTTT. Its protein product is CASSLRGANEAFF.

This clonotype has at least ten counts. DNA for the CDR3: TGTGCCAGCAGCTTAATGGACGCCAACATTCAGTACTTC. Translated, it gives CASSLMDANIQYF. The chain joins TRBV7-8 to TRBJ2-4; D unresolved. Germline V lookup: CDR1 SGHVS, CDR2 FQNEAQ. V was pared by 2 bases and J by 7 bases, with 9 bases between. CDR3 length equals 13 residues.

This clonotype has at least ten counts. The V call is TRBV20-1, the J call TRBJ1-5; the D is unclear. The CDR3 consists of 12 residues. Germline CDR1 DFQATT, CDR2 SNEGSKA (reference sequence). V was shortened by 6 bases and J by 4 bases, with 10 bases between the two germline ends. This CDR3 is CSAQQSNQPQHF. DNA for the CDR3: TGCAGTGCGCAACAGAGTAATCAGCCCCAGCATTTT.

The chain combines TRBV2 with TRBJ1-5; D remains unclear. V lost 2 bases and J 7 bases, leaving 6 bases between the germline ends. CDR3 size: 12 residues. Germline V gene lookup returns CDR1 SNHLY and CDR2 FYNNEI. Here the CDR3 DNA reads TGTGCCAGCAGTGAACCGGGACAGCCCCAGCATTTT. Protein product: CASSEPGQPQHF. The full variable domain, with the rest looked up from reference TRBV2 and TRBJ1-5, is EPEVTQTPSHQVTQMGQEVILRCVPISNHLYFYWYRQILGQKVEFLVSFYNNEISEKSEIFDDQFSVERPDGSNFTLKIRSTKLEDSAMYFCASSEPGQPQHFGDGTRLSIL.

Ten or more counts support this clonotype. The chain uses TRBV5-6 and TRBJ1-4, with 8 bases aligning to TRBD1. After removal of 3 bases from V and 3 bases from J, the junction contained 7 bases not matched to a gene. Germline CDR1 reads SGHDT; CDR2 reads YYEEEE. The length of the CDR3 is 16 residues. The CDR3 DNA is TGTGCCAGCAGCTCCATTCAGGGGGCGTCTAATGAAAAACTGTTTTTT. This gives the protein CASSSIQGASNEKLFF.

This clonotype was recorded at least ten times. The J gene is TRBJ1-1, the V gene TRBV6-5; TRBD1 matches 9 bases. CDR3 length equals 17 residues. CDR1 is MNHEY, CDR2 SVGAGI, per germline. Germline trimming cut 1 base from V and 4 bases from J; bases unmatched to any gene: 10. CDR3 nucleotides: TGTGCCAGCAGTTACTGGGGATGGACAGGGGCGAGCACTGAAGCTTTCTTT. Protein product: CASSYWGWTGASTEAFF.